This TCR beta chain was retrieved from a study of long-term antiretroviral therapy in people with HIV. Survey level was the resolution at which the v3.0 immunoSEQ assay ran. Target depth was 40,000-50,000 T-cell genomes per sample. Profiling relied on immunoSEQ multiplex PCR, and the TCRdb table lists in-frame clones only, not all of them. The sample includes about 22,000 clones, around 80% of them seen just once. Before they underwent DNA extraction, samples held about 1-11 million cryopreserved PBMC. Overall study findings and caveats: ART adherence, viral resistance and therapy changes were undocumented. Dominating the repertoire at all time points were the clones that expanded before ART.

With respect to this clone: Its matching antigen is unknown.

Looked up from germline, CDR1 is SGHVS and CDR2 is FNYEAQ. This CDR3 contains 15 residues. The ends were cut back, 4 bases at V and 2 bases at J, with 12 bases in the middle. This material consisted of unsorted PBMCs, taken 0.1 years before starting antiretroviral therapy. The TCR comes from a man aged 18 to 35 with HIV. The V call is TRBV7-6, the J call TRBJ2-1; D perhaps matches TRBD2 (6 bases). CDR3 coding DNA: TGTGCCAGCAGCTACGGGACTTCTACCTACAATGAGCAGTTCTTC. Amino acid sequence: CASSYGTSTYNEQFF.